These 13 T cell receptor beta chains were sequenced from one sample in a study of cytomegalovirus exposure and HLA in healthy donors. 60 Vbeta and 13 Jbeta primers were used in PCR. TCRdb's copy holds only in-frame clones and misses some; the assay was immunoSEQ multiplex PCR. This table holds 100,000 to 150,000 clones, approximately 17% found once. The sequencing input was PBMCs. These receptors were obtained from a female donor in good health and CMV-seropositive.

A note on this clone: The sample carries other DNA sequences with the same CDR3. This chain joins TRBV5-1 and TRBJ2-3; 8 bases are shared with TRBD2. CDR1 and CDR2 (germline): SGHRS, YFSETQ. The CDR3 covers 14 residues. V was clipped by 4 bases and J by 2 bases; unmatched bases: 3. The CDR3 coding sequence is TGCGCCAGCAGCCTTGGACTAGCCACAGATACGCAGTATTTT. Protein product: CASSLGLATDTQYF.

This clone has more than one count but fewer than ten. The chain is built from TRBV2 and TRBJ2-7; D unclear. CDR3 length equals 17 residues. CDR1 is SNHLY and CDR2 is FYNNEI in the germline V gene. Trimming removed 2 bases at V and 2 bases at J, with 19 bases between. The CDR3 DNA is TGTGCCAGCAGTGAATCCTTGCCAGGCTCCTTACCCTACGAGCAGTACTTC. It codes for CASSESLPGSLPYEQYF.

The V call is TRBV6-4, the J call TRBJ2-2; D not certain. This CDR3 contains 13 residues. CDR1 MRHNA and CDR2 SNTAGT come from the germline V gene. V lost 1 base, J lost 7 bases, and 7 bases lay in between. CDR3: CASSDFRDGELFF. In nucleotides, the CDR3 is TGTGCCAGCAGTGACTTCCGAGACGGGGAGCTGTTTTTT.

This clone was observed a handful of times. DNA of the CDR3: TGTGCCAGCAGTTTACCCGGGACTAGCGCCCCAGATACGCAGTATTTT. Amino acids: CASSLPGTSAPDTQYF. V usage is TRBV5-4 and J usage is TRBJ2-3; TRBD2 matches 10 bases. The CDR3 runs to 16 residues. V dropped 5 bases and J dropped 4; count of bases not matched to a gene: 10. The germline V gene encodes CDR1 SGHNT and CDR2 YYREEE (reference sequence).

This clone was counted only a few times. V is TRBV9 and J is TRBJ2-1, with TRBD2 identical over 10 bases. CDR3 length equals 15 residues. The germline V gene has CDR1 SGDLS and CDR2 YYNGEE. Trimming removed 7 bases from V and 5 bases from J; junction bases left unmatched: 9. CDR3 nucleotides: TGTGCCAGCGGGATTACTAGCGGGATCCACAATGAGCAGTTCTTC. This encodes CASGITSGIHNEQFF. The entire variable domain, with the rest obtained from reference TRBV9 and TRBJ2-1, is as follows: DSGVTQTPKHLITATGQRVTLRCSPRSGDLSVYWYQQSLDQGLQFLIQYYNGEERAKGNILERFSAQQFPDLHSELNLSSLELGDSALYFCASGITSGIHNEQFFGPGTRLTVL.

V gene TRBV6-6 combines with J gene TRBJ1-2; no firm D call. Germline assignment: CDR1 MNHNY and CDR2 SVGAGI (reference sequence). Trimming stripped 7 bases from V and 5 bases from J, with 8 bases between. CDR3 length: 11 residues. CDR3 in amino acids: CASNYQYGYTF. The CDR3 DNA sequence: TGTGCCAGCAACTATCAGTATGGCTACACCTTC.

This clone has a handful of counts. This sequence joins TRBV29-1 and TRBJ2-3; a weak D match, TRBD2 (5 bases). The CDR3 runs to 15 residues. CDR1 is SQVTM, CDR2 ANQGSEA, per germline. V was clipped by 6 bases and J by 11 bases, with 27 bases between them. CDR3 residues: CSVSSGQPLQGGQYF. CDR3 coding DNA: TGCAGCGTCTCCTCCGGCCAGCCCCTCCAAGGAGGGCAGTATTTT.

CDR3 amino acids: CASRRSGRAYRDTQYF. The CDR3 DNA follows: TGTGCCAGCAGACGCAGCGGGAGGGCCTACCGAGATACGCAGTATTTT. The chain joins TRBV28 to TRBJ2-3; 10 bases are a match to TRBD2. The V segment lost 6 bases and the J segment 5 bases; nucleotides outside the gene matches: 11. Germline V gives CDR1 MDHEN, CDR2 SYDVKM. The CDR3 contains 16 residues.

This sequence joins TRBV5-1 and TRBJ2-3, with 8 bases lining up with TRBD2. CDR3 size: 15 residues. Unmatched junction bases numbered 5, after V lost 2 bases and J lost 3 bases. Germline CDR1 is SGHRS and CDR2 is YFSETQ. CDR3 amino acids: CASSFQAGVTDTQYF. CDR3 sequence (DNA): TGCGCCAGCAGCTTTCAAGCGGGAGTGACAGATACGCAGTATTTT. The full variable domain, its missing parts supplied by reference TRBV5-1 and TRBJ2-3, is KAGVTQTPRYLIKTRGQQVTLSCSPISGHRSVSWYQQTPGQGLQFLFEYFSETQRNKGNFPGRFSGRQFSNSRSEMNVSTLELGDSALYLCASSFQAGVTDTQYFGPGTRLTVL.

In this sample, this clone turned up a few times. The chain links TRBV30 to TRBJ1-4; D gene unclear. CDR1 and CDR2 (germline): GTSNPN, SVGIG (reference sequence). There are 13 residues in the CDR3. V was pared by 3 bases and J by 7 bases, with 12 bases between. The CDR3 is CAWSRGVAEKLFF. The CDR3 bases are TGTGCCTGGAGCCGCGGGGTGGCTGAAAAACTGTTTTTT.

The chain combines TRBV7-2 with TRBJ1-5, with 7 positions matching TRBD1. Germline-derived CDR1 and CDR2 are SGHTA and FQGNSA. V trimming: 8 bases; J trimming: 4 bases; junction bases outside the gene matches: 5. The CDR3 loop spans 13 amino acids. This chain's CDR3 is CASGYRGNQPQHF. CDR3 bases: TGTGCCAGCGGGTACAGGGGTAATCAGCCCCAGCATTTT.

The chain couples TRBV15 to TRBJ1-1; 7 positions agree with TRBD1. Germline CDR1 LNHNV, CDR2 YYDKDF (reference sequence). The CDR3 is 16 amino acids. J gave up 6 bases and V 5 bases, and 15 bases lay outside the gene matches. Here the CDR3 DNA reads TGTGCCACCAGCGGCCCGCGACAGGGCGCGGGGCCTGAAGCTTTCTTT. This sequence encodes CATSGPRQGAGPEAFF.

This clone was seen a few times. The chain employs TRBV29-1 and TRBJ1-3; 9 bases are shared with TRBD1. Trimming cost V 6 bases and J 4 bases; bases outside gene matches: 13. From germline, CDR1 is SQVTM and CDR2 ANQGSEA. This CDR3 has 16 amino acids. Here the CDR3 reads CSVRTGVLGVGNTIYF. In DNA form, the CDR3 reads TGCAGCGTAAGGACAGGGGTCCTAGGGGTAGGAAACACCATATATTTT.